The next 14 T cell receptor beta chains were all read from a single sample in a study of pediatric ulcerative colitis (dated by TCRdb to between 2018 and 2021). Libraries were built with the immunoSEQ multiplex PCR assay. Held by TCRdb, this immuneACCESS table contains in-frame sequences only and omits some clones. Under half of the omission traces to an unresolved V gene where checked; the cause of the rest is unknown. This sample gives tens of thousands of clones in total; roughly 82% of them show up just once. 8% to 9.5% of the sample rests with the top ten. During colonoscopy, one to two rectal pinch biopsies were obtained for research purposes. The sequenced sample consisted of gut tissue. The receptors here all came from a boy aged 5-17 years with severe ulcerative colitis.

The sample holds a few counts of this clone. The V and J genes are TRBV2 and TRBJ2-1; D is unresolved. V was pared by 11 bases and J by 4 bases, with 12 bases between. CDR3 length equals 12 residues. Germline CDR1 and CDR2: SNHLY and FYNNEI. CDR3 sequence (DNA): TGTGCCCCCGGCGACGGGTACAATGAGCAGTTCTTC. Translated, it gives CAPGDGYNEQFF.

The chain couples TRBV28 to TRBJ2-7, with D tentatively TRBD1 or TRBD2 (5 bases each). Trimming left V 3 bases short and J 6 bases short, with 12 bases between. CDR1 is MDHEN and CDR2 is SYDVKM in the germline V gene. The CDR3 contains 13 residues. As DNA, the CDR3 is TGTGCCAGCAGTTTCCGACGGGACGGCGAGCAGTACTTC. Translated: CASSFRRDGEQYF.

The chain has TRBV4-2 and TRBJ1-3; weak D call: TRBD1 (5 bases). Trimming stripped 1 base from V and 3 bases from J, with 13 bases between. The CDR3 is 16 amino acids. CDR1 and CDR2 (germline): LGHNA, YNFKEQ. CDR3 sequence: CASSQGGGVVGNTIYF. The CDR3 DNA reads as TGTGCCAGCAGCCAAGGGGGAGGGGTTGTTGGAAACACCATATATTTT.

This chain connects TRBV29-1 to TRBJ2-3, with D unresolved. The CDR3 is 12 amino acids. Trimming cost V 7 bases and J 1 base, with 9 bases left between them. Per the germline V gene, CDR1 is SQVTM and CDR2 is ANQGSEA. CDR3 in amino acids: CSALDGTDTQYF. CDR3 nucleotide sequence: TGCAGCGCGCTGGATGGCACAGATACGCAGTATTTT.

The chain is built from TRBV6-5 and TRBJ1-6; 7 nucleotides agree with TRBD1. The CDR3 runs 14 residues. CDR1 MNHEY and CDR2 SVGAGI come from the germline V gene. Trimming at V came to 2 bases and at J to 8 bases, leaving 3 bases not matched to a gene. The DNA of the CDR3 is TGTGCCAGCAGTTACAGGGGACAGTATTCACCCCTCCACTTT. Translating it yields CASSYRGQYSPLHF.

The J gene is TRBJ2-2, the V gene TRBV5-4, with TRBD2 identical over 9 bases. CDR1 and CDR2 from the germline V gene are SGHNT and YYREEE (reference sequence). The CDR3 is 16 amino acids. V dropped 2 bases and J dropped 0; count of bases not matched to a gene: 2. The CDR3 spells CASSLAGGANTGELFF. Here the CDR3 DNA reads TGTGCCAGCAGCTTAGCGGGGGGCGCGAACACCGGGGAGCTGTTTTTT. The full variable domain, in which reference TRBV5-4 and TRBJ2-2 provide the parts outside the CDR3, is ETGVTQSPTHLIKTRGQQVTLRCSSQSGHNTVSWYQQALGQGPQFIFQYYREEENGRGNFPPRFSGLQFPNYSSELNVNALELDDSALYLCASSLAGGANTGELFFGEGSRLTVL.

Concerning this clone itself: The junction and the germline gene differ at one end; a read error may be behind it. The CDR3 loop reads CASSQSGAANTYTQYF. The CDR3 bases are TGTGCCAGCAGCCAAAGTGGGGCGGCGAACACATATACGCAGTATTTT. This sequence joins TRBV7-9 and TRBJ2-3; a weak D match, TRBD1 (5 bases). The CDR3 covers 16 residues. The germline V gene has CDR1 SEHNR and CDR2 FQNEAQ (reference sequence). The complete variable domain, with remaining parts taken from reference TRBV7-9 and TRBJ2-3, reads DTGVSQNPRHKITKRGQNVTFRCDPISEHNRLYWYRQTLGQGPEFLTYFQNEAQLEKSRLLSDRFSAERPKGSFSTLEIQRTEQGDSAMYLCASSQSGAANTYTQYFGPGTRLTVL.

The J gene is TRBJ1-2, the V gene TRBV4-1; D is possibly TRBD1 (5 bases). V gave up 0 bases and J gave up 8 bases, with 7 bases separating them. This CDR3 is 12 amino acids long. The germline V gene encodes CDR1 MGHRA and CDR2 YSYEKL. Here the CDR3 DNA reads TGCGCCAGCAGCCAAGAATGGGGCGGCTACACCTTC. Protein sequence: CASSQEWGGYTF.

There are a few counts of this clone. The chain is built from TRBV2 and TRBJ1-2; D gene uncertain. The V end lost 7 bases, the J end lost 3 bases, and 15 bases lay between the germline ends. Per the germline V gene, CDR1 is SNHLY and CDR2 is FYNNEI. The CDR3 covers 14 residues. DNA of the CDR3: TGTGCCAGCATCGCGGACCCTGATGACTATGGCTACACCTTC. It yields the protein CASIADPDDYGYTF.

This rearrangement joins TRBV5-6 to TRBJ2-2, with D hard to call. V was cut by 0 bases and J by 6 bases, with 9 bases left in between. From germline, CDR1 is SGHDT and CDR2 YYEEEE. The CDR3 contains 14 residues. The DNA for the CDR3 is TGTGCCAGCAGCTTGGGGGGAACCGCCGGGGAGCTGTTTTTT. This gives the protein CASSLGGTAGELFF.

The chain recombines TRBV19 with TRBJ1-5, with D possibly TRBD1 on 5 matching bases. The CDR3 totals 13 residues. V shed 5 bases and J shed 6 bases, with 11 bases lying between them. Germline-derived CDR1 and CDR2 are LNHDA and SQIVND (reference sequence). The CDR3 spells CASSSAGSQPQHF. CDR3 nucleotide sequence: TGTGCCAGTAGTTCAGCAGGGAGTCAGCCCCAGCATTTT. Complete variable domain (other parts from reference TRBV19 and TRBJ1-5): DGGITQSPKYLFRKEGQNVTLSCEQNLNHDAMYWYRQDPGQGLRLIYYSQIVNDFQKGDIAEGYSVSREKKESFPLTVTSAQKNPTAFYLCASSSAGSQPQHFGDGTRLSIL.

The J gene is TRBJ1-2, the V gene TRBV7-2; D uncertain. Trimming stripped 5 bases from V and 5 bases from J, with 21 bases between. CDR1 SGHTA and CDR2 FQGNSA come from the germline V gene. CDR3 size: 16 residues. For the CDR3, the DNA is TGTGCCAGCAGCCGAGCCGCATTTACAGAGGTTTATGGCTACACCTTC. Translated: CASSRAAFTEVYGYTF.

The rearrangement links TRBV9 to TRBJ1-2; D is possibly TRBD1 (5 bases). The germline V gene encodes CDR1 SGDLS and CDR2 YYNGEE. V lost 0 bases, J lost 7 bases, and 19 bases lay in between. This CDR3 has 16 amino acids. The chain's CDR3 is CASSVEDNVPWGGYTF. CDR3 nucleotide sequence: TGTGCCAGCAGCGTAGAGGACAACGTTCCGTGGGGTGGCTACACCTTC.

The gene calls are TRBV29-1 and TRBJ1-2, with unresolved D. The CDR3 sequence is 13 residues long. V shed 4 bases and J shed 7 bases, with 16 bases lying between them. Germline CDR1 reads SQVTM; CDR2 reads ANQGSEA. In DNA form, the CDR3 reads TGCAGCGTTGGGATTGTTAGAGGCGGTGGCTACACCTTC. This translates into CSVGIVRGGGYTF.